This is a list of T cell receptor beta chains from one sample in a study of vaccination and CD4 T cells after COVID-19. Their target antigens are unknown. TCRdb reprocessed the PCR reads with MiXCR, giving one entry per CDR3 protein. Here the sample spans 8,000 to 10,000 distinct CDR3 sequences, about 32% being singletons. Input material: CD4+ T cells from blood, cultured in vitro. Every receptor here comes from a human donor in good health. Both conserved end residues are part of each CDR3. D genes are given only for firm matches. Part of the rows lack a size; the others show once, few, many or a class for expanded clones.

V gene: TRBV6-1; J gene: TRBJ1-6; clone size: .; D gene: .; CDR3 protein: CASSDPSMGGTPLHF; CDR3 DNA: TGTGCCAGCAGTGATCCCTCAATGGGAGGGACACCCCTCCACTTT
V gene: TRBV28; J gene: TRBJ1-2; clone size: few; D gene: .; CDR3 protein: CASYARRARYGYTF; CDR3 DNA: TGTGCCAGCTATGCGCGGCGGGCAAGGTATGGCTACACCTTC
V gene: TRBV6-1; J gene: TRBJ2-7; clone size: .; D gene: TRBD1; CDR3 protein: CASSEPTTGLNYEQYF; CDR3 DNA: TGTGCCAGCAGTGAACCGACGACAGGGCTGAACTACGAGCAGTACTTC
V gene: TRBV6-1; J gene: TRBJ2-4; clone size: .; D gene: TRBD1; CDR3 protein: CASSEGQGNIQYF; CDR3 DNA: TGTGCCAGCAGTGAAGGACAGGGAAACATTCAGTACTTC
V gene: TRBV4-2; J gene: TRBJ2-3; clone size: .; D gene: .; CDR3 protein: CASSRGLLGADTQYF; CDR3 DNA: TGTGCCAGCAGCAGGGGACTCCTGGGGGCGGATACGCAGTATTTT
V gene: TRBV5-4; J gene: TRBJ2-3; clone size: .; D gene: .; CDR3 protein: CASSTQATDTQYF; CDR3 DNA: TGTGCCAGCAGCACCCAGGCCACAGATACGCAGTATTTT
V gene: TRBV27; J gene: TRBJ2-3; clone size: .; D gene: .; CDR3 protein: CASSFPQDSGTTDTQYF; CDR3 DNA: TGTGCCAGCAGTTTCCCCCAGGATAGCGGTACCACAGATACGCAGTATTTT
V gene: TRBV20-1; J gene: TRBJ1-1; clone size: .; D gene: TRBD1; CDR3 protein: CSAARDRGYAFF; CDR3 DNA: TGCAGTGCTGCCCGGGACAGGGGGTATGCTTTCTTT
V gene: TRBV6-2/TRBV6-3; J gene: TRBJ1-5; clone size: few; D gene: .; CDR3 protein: CASSYRATAGNQPQHF; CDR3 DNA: TGTGCCAGCAGTTATAGGGCTACTGCAGGGAATCAGCCCCAGCATTTT
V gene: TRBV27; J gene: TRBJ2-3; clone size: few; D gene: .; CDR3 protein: CASSSPSGTDTQYF; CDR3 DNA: TGTGCCAGCAGTTCCCCTAGCGGCACAGATACGCAGTATTTT
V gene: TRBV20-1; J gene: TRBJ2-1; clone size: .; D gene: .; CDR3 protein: CSARAGSYNEQFF; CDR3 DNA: TGCAGTGCTAGAGCGGGCTCCTACAATGAGCAGTTCTTC
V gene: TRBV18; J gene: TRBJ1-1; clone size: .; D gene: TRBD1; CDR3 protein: CASSYDRVGEAFF; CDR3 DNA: TGTGCCAGCTCCTACGACAGGGTAGGTGAAGCTTTCTTT
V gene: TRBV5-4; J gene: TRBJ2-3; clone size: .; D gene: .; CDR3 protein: CASSMNRDGQDTQYF; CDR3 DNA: TGTGCCAGCAGCATGAACCGGGACGGGCAAGATACGCAGTATTTT
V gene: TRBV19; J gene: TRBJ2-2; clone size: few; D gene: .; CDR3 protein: CASSGWASGTGELFF; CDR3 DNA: TGTGCCAGTAGTGGGTGGGCTAGTGGCACCGGGGAGCTGTTTTTT
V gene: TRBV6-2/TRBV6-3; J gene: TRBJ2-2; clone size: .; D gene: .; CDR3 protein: CASTLGQGGGELFF; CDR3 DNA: TGTGCCAGCACCCTTGGGCAGGGCGGCGGGGAGCTGTTTTTT
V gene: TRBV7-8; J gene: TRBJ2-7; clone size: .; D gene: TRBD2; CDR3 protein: CASSMPGLGVHEQYF; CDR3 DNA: TGTGCCAGCAGCATGCCGGGACTAGGTGTCCACGAGCAGTACTTC
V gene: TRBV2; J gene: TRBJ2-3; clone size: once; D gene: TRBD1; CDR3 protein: CASSGQGADTQYF; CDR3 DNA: TGTGCCAGCAGCGGACAGGGGGCGGATACGCAGTATTTT
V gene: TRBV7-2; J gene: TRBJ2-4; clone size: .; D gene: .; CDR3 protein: CASKNRGSSKNIQYF; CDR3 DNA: TGTGCCAGCAAAAATAGAGGGAGCAGCAAAAACATTCAGTACTTC
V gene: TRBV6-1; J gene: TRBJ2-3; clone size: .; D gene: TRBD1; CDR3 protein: CASRTFHRGLSTDTQYF; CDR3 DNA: TGTGCCAGCAGGACCTTCCACAGGGGGCTAAGCACAGATACGCAGTATTTT
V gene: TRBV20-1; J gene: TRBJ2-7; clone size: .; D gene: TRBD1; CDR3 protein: CSAKTGTGLYEQYF; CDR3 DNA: TGCAGTGCCAAGACCGGGACAGGGCTTTACGAGCAGTACTTC
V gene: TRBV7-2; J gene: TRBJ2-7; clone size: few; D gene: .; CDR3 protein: CASSLQAAHEQYF; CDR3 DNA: TGTGCCAGCAGCTTACAGGCAGCCCACGAGCAGTACTTC
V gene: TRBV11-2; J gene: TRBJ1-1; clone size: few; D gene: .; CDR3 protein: CASSLGPSNTEAFF; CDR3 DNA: TGTGCCAGCAGCTTAGGGCCCTCGAACACTGAAGCTTTCTTT
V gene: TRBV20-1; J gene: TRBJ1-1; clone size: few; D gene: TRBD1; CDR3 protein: CSARGQGRGPAFF; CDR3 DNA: TGCAGTGCCCGAGGACAGGGCCGCGGGCCAGCTTTCTTT
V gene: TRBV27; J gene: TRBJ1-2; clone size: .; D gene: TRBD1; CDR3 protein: CASSLSGQVYGYTF; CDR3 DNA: TGTGCCAGCAGTTTATCTGGACAGGTCTATGGCTACACCTTC
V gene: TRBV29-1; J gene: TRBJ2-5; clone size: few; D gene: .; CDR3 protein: CSVLQGSETQYF; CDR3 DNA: TGCAGCGTTCTTCAGGGCTCGGAGACCCAGTACTTC
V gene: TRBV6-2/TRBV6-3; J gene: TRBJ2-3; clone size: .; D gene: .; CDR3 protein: CASSPRTDTQYF; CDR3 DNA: TGTGCCAGCAGCCCAAGGACAGATACGCAGTATTTT
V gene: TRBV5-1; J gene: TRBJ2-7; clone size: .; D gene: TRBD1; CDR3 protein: CASSLKDRGPPEQYF; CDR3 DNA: TGCGCCAGCAGCTTGAAGGACAGGGGCCCCCCGGAGCAGTACTTC
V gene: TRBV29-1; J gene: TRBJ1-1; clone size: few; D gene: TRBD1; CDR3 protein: CSVTGGRSNTEAFF; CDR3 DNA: TGCAGCGTGACAGGGGGCCGGTCGAACACTGAAGCTTTCTTT
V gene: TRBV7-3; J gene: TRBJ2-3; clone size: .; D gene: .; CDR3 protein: CASSLNSHGTDTQYF; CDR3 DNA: TGTGCCAGCAGCTTAAACTCCCATGGGACAGATACGCAGTATTTT
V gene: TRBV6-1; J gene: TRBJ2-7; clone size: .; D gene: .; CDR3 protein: CASTFTESYEQYF; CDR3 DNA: TGTGCCAGCACCTTTACCGAGTCCTACGAGCAGTACTTC
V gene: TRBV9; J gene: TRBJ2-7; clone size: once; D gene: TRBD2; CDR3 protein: CASSSHLLAGSYEQYF; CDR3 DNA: TGTGCCAGCAGCTCCCACTTACTAGCGGGGTCCTACGAGCAGTACTTC
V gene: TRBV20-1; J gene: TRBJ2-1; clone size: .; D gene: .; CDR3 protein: CSARHVNNEQFF; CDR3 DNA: TGCAGTGCCAGACACGTAAACAATGAGCAGTTCTTC
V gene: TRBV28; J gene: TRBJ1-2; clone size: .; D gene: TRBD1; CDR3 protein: CASSPRQGGYGYTF; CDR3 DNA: TGTGCCAGCAGTCCGCGACAGGGAGGCTATGGCTACACCTTC
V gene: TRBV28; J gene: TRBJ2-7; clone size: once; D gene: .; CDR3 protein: CASSLNMYEQYF; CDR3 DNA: TGTGCCAGCAGTTTGAATATGTACGAGCAGTACTTC
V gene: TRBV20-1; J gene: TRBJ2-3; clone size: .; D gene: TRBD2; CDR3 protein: CSARGLAGADTQYF; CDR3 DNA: TGCAGTGCTAGAGGACTAGCGGGAGCAGATACGCAGTATTTT
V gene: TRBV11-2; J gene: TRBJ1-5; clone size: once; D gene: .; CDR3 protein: CASGFDRLNQPQHF; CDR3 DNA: TGTGCCAGCGGCTTCGACAGGCTCAATCAGCCCCAGCATTTT
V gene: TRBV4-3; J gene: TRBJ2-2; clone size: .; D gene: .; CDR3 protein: CASSQGYTGELFF; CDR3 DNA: TGCGCCAGCAGCCAAGGGTATACCGGGGAGCTGTTTTTT
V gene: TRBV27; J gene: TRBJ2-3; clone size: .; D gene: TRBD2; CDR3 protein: CASRLSGGSTDTQYF; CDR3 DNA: TGTGCCAGCAGATTAAGCGGGGGTAGCACAGATACGCAGTATTTT
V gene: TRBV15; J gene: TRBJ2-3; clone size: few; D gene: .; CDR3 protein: CATSRRGVDSLTQYF; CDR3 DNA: TGTGCCACCAGCAGACGCGGGGTGGACAGCCTAACGCAGTATTTT
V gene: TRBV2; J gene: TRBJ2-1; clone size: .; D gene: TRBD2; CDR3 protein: CASSEGTSGSGQFF; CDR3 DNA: TGTGCCAGCAGTGAAGGGACTAGCGGGAGCGGGCAGTTCTTC
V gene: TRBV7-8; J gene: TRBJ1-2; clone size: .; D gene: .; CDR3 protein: CASSLGLGDYGYTF; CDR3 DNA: TGTGCCAGCAGCTTAGGCTTAGGGGACTATGGCTACACCTTC
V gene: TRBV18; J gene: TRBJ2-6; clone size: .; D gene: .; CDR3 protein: CASSPQVSGANVLTF; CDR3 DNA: TGTGCCAGCTCCCCCCAGGTCTCTGGGGCCAACGTCCTGACTTTC
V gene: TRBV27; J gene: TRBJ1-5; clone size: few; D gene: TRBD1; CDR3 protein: CASSVGQGSQPQHF; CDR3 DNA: TGTGCCAGCAGTGTGGGACAGGGGTCCCAGCCCCAGCATTTT
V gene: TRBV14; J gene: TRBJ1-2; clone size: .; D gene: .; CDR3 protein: CASSQRGPKGGYTF; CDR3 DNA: TGTGCCAGCAGCCAAAGAGGACCAAAGGGGGGCTACACCTTC
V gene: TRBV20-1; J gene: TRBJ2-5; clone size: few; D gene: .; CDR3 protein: CSEARGQETQYF; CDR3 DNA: TGCAGTGAAGCGCGGGGCCAAGAGACCCAGTACTTC
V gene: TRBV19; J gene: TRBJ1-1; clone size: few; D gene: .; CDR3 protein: CASSPPGLGGTEAFF; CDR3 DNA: TGTGCCAGTAGTCCCCCCGGCCTCGGCGGGACTGAAGCTTTCTTT
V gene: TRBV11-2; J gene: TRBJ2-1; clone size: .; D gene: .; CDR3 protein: CASSLTVYNEQFF; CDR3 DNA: TGTGCCAGCAGCCTTACAGTTTACAATGAGCAGTTCTTC
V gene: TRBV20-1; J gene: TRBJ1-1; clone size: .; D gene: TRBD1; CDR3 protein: CSARDPGTGLNTEAFF; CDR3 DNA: TGCAGTGCTAGAGACCCTGGGACAGGTTTGAACACTGAAGCTTTCTTT
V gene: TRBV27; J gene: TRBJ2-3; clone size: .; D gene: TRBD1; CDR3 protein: CASSWTGVNTDTQYF; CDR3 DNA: TGTGCCAGCAGTTGGACAGGGGTGAACACAGATACGCAGTATTTT
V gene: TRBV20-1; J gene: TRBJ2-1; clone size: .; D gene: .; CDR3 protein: CSATLAEQFF; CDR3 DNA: TGCAGTGCGACTCTAGCCGAGCAGTTCTTC
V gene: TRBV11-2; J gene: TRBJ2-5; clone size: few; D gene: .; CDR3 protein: CASSHIRQAQQETQYF; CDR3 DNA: TGTGCCAGCAGCCATATTCGACAGGCCCAGCAAGAGACCCAGTACTTC
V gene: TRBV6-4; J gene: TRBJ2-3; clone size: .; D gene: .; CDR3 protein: CASSEGTTSTDTQYF; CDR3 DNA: TGTGCCAGCAGTGAGGGAACGACCAGCACAGATACGCAGTATTTT
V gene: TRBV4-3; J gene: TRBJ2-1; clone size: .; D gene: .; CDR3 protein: CASSQDGLSSYNEQFF; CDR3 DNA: TGCGCCAGCAGCCAAGACGGACTGAGCTCCTACAATGAGCAGTTCTTC
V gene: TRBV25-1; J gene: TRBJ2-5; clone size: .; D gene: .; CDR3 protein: CASSELKDTLQETQYF; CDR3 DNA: TGTGCCAGCAGTGAGCTCAAGGATACATTACAAGAGACCCAGTACTTC
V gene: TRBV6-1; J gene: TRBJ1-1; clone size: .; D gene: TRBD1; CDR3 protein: CASSQDRKLNTEAFF; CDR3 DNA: TGTGCCAGCAGCCAGGACAGGAAGCTGAACACTGAAGCTTTCTTT